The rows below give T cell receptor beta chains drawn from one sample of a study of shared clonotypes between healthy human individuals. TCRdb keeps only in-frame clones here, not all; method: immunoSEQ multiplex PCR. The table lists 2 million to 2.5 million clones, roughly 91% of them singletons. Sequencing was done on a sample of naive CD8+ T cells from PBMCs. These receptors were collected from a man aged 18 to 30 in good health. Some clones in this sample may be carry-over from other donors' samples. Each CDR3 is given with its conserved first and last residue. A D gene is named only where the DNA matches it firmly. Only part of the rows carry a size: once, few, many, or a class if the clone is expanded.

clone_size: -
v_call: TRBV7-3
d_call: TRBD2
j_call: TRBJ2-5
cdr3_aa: CASSPGLEETQYF
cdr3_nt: TGTGCCAGCAGTCCTGGACTAGAAGAGACCCAGTACTTC

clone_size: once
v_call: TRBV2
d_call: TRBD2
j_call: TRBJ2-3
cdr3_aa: CASSGAGTDTQYF
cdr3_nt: TGTGCCAGCAGCGGAGCGGGGACAGATACGCAGTATTTT

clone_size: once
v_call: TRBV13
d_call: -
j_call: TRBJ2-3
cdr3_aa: CASSNRDTGTDTQYF
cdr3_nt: TGTGCCAGCAGCAACCGGGACACCGGCACAGATACGCAGTATTTT

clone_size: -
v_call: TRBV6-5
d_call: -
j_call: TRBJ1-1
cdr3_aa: CASGWSGDTMNTEAFF
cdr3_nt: TGTGCCAGCGGTTGGTCAGGAGATACAATGAACACTGAAGCTTTCTTT

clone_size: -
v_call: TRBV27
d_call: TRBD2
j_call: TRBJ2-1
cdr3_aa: CASSLGLAALGEQFF
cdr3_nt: TGTGCCAGCAGTTTAGGACTAGCGGCTCTAGGTGAGCAGTTCTTC

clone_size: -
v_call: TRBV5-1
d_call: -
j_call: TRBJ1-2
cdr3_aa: CASSLDRDHYGYTF
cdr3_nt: TGCGCCAGCAGCTTGGACAGAGACCACTATGGCTACACCTTC

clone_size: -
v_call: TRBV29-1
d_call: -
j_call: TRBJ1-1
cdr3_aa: CSVEATGGNTEAFF
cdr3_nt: TGCAGCGTTGAAGCCACCGGCGGGAACACTGAAGCTTTCTTT

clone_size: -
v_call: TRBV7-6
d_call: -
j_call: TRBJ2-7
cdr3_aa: CASSLAMMGERTYEQYF
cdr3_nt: TGTGCCAGCAGCTTAGCGATGATGGGGGAGCGCACCTACGAGCAGTACTTC

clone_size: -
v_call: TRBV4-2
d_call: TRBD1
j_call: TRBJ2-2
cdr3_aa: CASSHGQGLIRAGELFF
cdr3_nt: TGTGCCAGCAGCCACGGACAGGGTCTCATTCGGGCCGGGGAGCTGTTTTTT

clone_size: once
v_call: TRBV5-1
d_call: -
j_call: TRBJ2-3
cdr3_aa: CASSLWAASDTQYF
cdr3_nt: TGCGCCAGCAGCTTGTGGGCAGCCTCAGATACGCAGTATTTT

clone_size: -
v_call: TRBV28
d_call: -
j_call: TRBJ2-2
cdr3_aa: CASSLFRDVNTGELFF
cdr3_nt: TGTGCCAGCAGTTTATTCCGGGACGTGAACACCGGGGAGCTGTTTTTT

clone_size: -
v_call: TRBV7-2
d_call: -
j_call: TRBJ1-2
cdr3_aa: CASSLVSGTANFGYTF
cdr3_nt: TGTGCCAGCAGCTTAGTTTCCGGGACGGCAAATTTCGGCTACACCTTC

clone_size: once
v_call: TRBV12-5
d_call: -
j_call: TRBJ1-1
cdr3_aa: CASGFSYRNQNTEAFF
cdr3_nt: TGTGCTAGTGGTTTTTCGTACCGGAACCAGAACACTGAAGCTTTCTTT

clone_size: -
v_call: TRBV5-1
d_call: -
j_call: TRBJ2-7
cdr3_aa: CASSFGGRYEQYF
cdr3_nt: TGCGCCAGCAGCTTTGGAGGAAGGTACGAGCAGTACTTC

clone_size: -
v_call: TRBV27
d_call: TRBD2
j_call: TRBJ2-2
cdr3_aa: CASSGGDLQTVPGELFF
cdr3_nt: TGTGCCAGCAGTGGGGGGGACCTCCAGACCGTCCCCGGGGAGCTGTTTTTT

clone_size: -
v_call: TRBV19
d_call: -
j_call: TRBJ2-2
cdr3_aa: CASSIRYTGELFF
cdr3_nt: TGTGCCAGTAGTATCCGATACACCGGGGAGCTGTTTTTT

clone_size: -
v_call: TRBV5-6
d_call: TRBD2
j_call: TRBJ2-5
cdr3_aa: CASSFRTSGWEETQYF
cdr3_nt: TGTGCCAGCAGCTTTAGGACTAGCGGATGGGAAGAGACCCAGTACTTC

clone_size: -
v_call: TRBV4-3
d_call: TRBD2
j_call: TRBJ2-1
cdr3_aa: CASSRLLAVDNEQFF
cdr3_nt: TGCGCCAGCAGCCGTCTGCTAGCGGTTGACAATGAGCAGTTCTTC

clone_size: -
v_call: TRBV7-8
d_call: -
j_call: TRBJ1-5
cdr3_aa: CASSLIPSGRQPQHF
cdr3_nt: TGTGCCAGCAGCTTAATCCCCTCGGGTCGTCAGCCCCAGCATTTT

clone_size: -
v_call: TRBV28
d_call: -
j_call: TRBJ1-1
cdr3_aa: CASSLPGWMNTEAFF
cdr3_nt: TGTGCCAGCAGTTTGCCAGGGTGGATGAACACTGAAGCTTTCTTT

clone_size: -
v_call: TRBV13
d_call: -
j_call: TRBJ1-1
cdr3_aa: CASSPAGQGNTEAFF
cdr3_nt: TGTGCCAGCAGCCCAGCCGGACAAGGGAACACTGAAGCTTTCTTT

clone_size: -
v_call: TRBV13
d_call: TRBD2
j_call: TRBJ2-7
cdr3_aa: CASSFPGLAGGEQYF
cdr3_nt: TGTGCCAGCAGCTTTCCGGGACTAGCGGGAGGCGAGCAGTACTTC

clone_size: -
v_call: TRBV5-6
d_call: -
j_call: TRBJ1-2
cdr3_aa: CASSLSSEQSYYGYTF
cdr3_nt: TGTGCCAGCAGCTTGTCATCTGAACAGTCCTACTATGGCTACACCTTC

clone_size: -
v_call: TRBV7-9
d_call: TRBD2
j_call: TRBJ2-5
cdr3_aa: CASGAGRRSEETQYF
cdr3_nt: TGTGCCAGCGGAGCCGGGAGGAGGTCGGAGGAGACCCAGTACTTC

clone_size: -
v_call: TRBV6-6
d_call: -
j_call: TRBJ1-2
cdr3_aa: CASSPSRASPNYGYTF
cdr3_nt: TGTGCCAGCAGTCCCTCCCGGGCGAGTCCTAACTATGGCTACACCTTC

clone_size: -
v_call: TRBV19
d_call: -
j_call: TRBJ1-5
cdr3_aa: CASSILTLSVNQPQHF
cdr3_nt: TGTGCCAGTAGTATATTAACGTTGTCCGTGAATCAGCCCCAGCATTTT

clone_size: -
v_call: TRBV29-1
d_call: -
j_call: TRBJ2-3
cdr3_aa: CSVEDGLTDTQYF
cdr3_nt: TGCAGCGTTGAAGACGGTCTCACAGATACGCAGTATTTT

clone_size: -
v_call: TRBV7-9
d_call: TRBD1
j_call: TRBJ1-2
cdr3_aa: CASSPRDSNANYGYTF
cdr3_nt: TGTGCCAGCAGCCCAAGGGACAGTAACGCTAACTATGGCTACACCTTC

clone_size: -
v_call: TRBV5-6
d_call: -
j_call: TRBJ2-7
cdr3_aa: CASSSSILRVVSDEQYF
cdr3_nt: TGTGCCAGCAGCTCCTCTATTCTGCGCGTCGTCTCCGACGAGCAGTACTTC

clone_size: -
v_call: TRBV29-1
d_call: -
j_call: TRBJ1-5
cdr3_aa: CSVGLGGNQPQHF
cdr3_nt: TGCAGCGTCGGCCTGGGGGGGAATCAGCCCCAGCATTTT

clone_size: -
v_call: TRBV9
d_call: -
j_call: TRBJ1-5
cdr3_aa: CASSVDGTHQPQHF
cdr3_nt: TGTGCCAGCAGCGTAGATGGGACTCATCAGCCCCAGCATTTT

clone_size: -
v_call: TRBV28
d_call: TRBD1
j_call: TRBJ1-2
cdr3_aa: CASSPTRTGAYGYTF
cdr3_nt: TGTGCCAGCAGCCCGACACGGACAGGGGCCTATGGCTACACCTTC

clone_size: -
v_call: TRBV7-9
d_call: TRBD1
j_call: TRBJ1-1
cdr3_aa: CASSSGQFSEAFF
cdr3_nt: TGTGCCAGCAGCTCGGGACAGTTCTCTGAAGCTTTCTTT

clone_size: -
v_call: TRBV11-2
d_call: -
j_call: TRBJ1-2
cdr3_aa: CASSSPGQLNYGYTF
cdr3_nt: TGTGCCAGCAGCTCTCCGGGACAATTAAACTATGGCTACACCTTC

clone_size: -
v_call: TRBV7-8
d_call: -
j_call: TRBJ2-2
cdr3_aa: CASSWQGTLVNTGELFF
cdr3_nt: TGTGCCAGCAGTTGGCAGGGGACACTCGTGAACACCGGGGAGCTGTTTTTT

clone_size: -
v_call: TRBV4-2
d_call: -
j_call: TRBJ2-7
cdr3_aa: CATAWGTSYEQYF
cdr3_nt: TGTGCCACCGCTTGGGGGACCTCCTACGAGCAGTACTTC

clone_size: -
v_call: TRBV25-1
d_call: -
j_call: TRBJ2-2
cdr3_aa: CASSDEEMNTGELFF
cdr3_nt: TGTGCCAGCAGTGACGAAGAGATGAACACCGGGGAGCTGTTTTTT

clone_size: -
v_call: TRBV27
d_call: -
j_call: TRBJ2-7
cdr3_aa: CASSVLGGIKGLEQYF
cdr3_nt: TGTGCCAGCAGTGTTCTGGGCGGGATTAAGGGGCTCGAGCAGTACTTC

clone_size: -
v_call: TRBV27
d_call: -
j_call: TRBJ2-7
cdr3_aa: CASSASGRGAYEQYF
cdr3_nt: TGTGCCAGCAGTGCGTCAGGGCGTGGTGCCTACGAGCAGTACTTC

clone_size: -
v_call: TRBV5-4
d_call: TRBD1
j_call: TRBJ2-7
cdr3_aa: CASSFRGQSYEQYF
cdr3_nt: TGTGCCAGCAGCTTTAGGGGACAGTCCTACGAGCAGTACTTC

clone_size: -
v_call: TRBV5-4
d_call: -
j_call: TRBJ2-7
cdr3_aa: CASSLDSQVPYEQYF
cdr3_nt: TGTGCCAGCAGCTTGGACTCACAGGTTCCCTACGAGCAGTACTTC

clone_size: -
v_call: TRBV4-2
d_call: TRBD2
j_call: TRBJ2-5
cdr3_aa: CASSQDWMLAGSVETQYF
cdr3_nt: TGTGCCAGCAGCCAAGATTGGATGCTAGCGGGATCCGTGGAGACCCAGTACTTC

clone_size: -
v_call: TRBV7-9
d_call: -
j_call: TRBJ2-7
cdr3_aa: CASSLVAGSPSLDEQYF
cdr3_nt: TGTGCCAGCAGCTTAGTGGCAGGATCCCCATCCTTGGACGAGCAGTACTTC

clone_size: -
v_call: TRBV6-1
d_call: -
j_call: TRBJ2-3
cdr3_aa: CASSGPGPGTDTQYF
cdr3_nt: TGTGCCAGCAGTGGGCCGGGCCCGGGCACAGATACGCAGTATTTT

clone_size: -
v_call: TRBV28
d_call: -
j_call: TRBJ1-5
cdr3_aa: CASRPDAGNQPQHF
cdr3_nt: TGTGCCAGCAGGCCAGATGCAGGGAATCAGCCCCAGCATTTT

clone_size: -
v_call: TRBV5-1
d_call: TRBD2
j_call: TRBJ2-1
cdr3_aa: CASSLASGQGEQFF
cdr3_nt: TGCGCCAGCAGCTTGGCTAGCGGGCAAGGTGAGCAGTTCTTC

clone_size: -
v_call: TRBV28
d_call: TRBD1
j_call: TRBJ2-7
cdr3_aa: CASRRPGTASYEQYF
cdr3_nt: TGTGCCAGCAGGCGACCCGGGACAGCCTCCTACGAGCAGTACTTC

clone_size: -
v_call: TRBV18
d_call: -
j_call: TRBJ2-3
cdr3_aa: CASSPLAEGHDTQYF
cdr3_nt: TGTGCCAGCTCACCGCTGGCCGAGGGTCACGATACGCAGTATTTT

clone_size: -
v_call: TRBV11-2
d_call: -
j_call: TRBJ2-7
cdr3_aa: CASKRRGSYEQYF
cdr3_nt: TGTGCCAGCAAAAGGAGAGGGTCCTACGAGCAGTACTTC

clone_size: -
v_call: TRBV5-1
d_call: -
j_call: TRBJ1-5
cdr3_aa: CASSLGGVLNQPQHF
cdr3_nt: TGCGCCAGCAGCTTGGGAGGGGTCCTAAATCAGCCCCAGCATTTT

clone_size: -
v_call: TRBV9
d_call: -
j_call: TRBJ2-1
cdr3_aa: CASSAGFNEQFF
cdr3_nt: TGTGCCAGCAGCGCCGGTTTCAATGAGCAGTTCTTC